Listed below are T cell receptor beta chains from one sample, sequenced in a study of glioma-infiltrating T cells. MiXCR, applied by TCRdb to the multiplex PCR reads, yields one record per CDR3 protein. The sample holds over 140,000 distinct CDR3 sequences, 30% to 40% seen once. Material for sequencing was glioma tissue, nonneoplastic brain tissue, or PBMCs (not recorded which). These receptors were collected from a human donor with low-grade glioma or glioblastoma, undergoing nonglioma brain surgery, or in good health (not recorded which). The CDR3 runs from the conserved cysteine through the conserved F or W. The D gene is left open where the match is weak. The size field is filled for only some rows; it gives once, few, many or a size class.

V gene	J gene	D gene	clone size	CDR3 DNA	CDR3 protein
TRBV6-2/TRBV6-3	TRBJ1-1	TRBD1	.	TGTGCCAGCACGGGATCAGGGGGCAACACTGAAGCTTTCTTT	CASTGSGGNTEAFF
TRBV18	TRBJ2-5	.	.	TGTGCCAGCTCACCATTAACGCAGATGAAAGAGACCCAGTACTTC	CASSPLTQMKETQYF
TRBV4-2	TRBJ2-7	.	.	TGTGCCAGCAGCCAAGATTCCCGCGGGTACTCCTACGAGCAGTACTTC	CASSQDSRGYSYEQYF
TRBV3-1	TRBJ2-2	.	.	TGTGCCAGCAGCCAAGACACCGGGGAGCTGTTTTTT	CASSQDTGELFF
TRBV5-1	TRBJ1-1	.	.	TGCGCCAGCAGCTTACAGATGAACATTGAAGCTTTCTTT	CASSLQMNIEAFF
TRBV6-1	TRBJ2-3	.	.	TGCGCCAGCAGTGAATGGCCGGGGGGCGCAGATACGCAGTATTTT	CASSEWPGGADTQYF
TRBV11-2	TRBJ1-3	.	few	TGTGCCAGCAGCTCGCCCCGACCCATATATTTT	CASSSPRPIYF
TRBV10-3	TRBJ2-1	.	.	TGTGCCATCAGCGCAGGGGACAATGAGCAGTTCTTC	CAISAGDNEQFF
TRBV6-6	TRBJ1-2	.	.	TGTGCCAGCAGATTGTCGACATGGGCCAACTATGGCTACACCTTC	CASRLSTWANYGYTF
TRBV20-1	TRBJ1-1	TRBD1	few	TGCAGTGCTAGAGCTGGAGGGACAGGGGGCACTGAAGCTTTCTTT	CSARAGGTGGTEAFF
TRBV7-3	TRBJ2-5	.	many	TGTGCCAGCAGCTTGGGGAAGGGAGAGACCCAGTACTTC	CASSLGKGETQYF
TRBV28	TRBJ1-2	.	.	TGTGCCAGCAGTTTATTTGGCCAGGGACCGTATGGCTACACCTTC	CASSLFGQGPYGYTF
TRBV7-2	TRBJ2-7	.	many	TGTGCCAGCAGCCGAGCCGGGGTAGGGGAGCAGTACTTC	CASSRAGVGEQYF
TRBV6-5	TRBJ2-7	.	.	TGTGCCAGCAGTTACCCCGAAGGTGCCAGAGTCTTC	CASSYPEGARVF
TRBV20-1	TRBJ1-5	.	many	TGCAGTGCTAGTGCCGCCTCCCTATATAGCAATCAGCCCCAGCATTTT	CSASAASLYSNQPQHF
TRBV28	TRBJ1-3	.	.	TGTGCCAGCAGCCCCCCGGGGGTCGGAAACACCATATATTTT	CASSPPGVGNTIYF
TRBV20-1	TRBJ2-5	.	.	TGCAGTGCTAGAAGCTCGTCTAGCGCCGTACAAGAGACCCAGTACTTC	CSARSSSSAVQETQYF
TRBV12-3/TRBV12-4	TRBJ1-2	.	.	TGTGCCAGCAGTTTAACCAGCTATGGCTACACCTTC	CASSLTSYGYTF
TRBV6-2/TRBV6-3	TRBJ1-5	.	few	TGTGCCAGCAGTGCCGTACTCTTGCCCCAGCATTTT	CASSAVLLPQHF
TRBV7-2	TRBJ2-3	TRBD2	few	TGTGCCAGCAGCCCCGGACTAGCGGGGGCCTATACAGATACGCAGTATTTT	CASSPGLAGAYTDTQYF
TRBV6-1	TRBJ2-5	.	.	TGTGCCAGCAGTCCCCGTGCTGTGGAGACCCAGTACTTC	CASSPRAVETQYF
TRBV4-1	TRBJ2-7	.	once	TGCGCCAGCAGCCAAGAAAGGCAGGGGAACCGCTACGAGCAGTACTTC	CASSQERQGNRYEQYF
TRBV19	TRBJ2-7	.	once	TGTGCCAGTACCGATCGTGGGAGCTCCTACGAGCAGTACTTC	CASTDRGSSYEQYF
TRBV3-1	TRBJ2-1	.	.	TGTGCCAGCAGCCACGCCGGGACCACTTACAATGAGCAGTTCTTC	CASSHAGTTYNEQFF
TRBV20-1	TRBJ1-1	TRBD1	.	TGCAGTGCTGGAGATTTCGTTACAGGGGGCGCGGGAGCTGAAGCTTTCTTT	CSAGDFVTGGAGAEAFF
TRBV3-1	TRBJ2-5	TRBD1	.	TGTGCCAGCAGCCCCCCAGGGGGAGAGACCCAGTACTTC	CASSPPGGETQYF
TRBV6-1	TRBJ2-5	.	.	TGTGCCAGCAGAGCTAACGATCAAGAGACCCAGTACTTC	CASRANDQETQYF